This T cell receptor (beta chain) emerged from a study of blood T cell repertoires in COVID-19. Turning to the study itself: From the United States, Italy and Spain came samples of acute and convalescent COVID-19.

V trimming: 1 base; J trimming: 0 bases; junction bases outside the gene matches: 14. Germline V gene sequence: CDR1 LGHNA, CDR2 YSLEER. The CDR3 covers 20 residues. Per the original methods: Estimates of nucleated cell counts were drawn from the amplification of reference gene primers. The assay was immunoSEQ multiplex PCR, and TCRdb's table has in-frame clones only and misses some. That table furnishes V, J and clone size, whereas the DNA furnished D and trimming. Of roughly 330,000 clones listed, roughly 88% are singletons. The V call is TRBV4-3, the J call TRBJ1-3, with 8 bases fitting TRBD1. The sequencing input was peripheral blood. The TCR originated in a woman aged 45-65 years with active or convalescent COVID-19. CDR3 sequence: CASSQALVGDRSNSGNTIYF. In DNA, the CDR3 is TGCGCCAGCAGCCAAGCTCTTGTAGGGGACAGGAGCAACTCTGGAAACACCATATATTTT.